The T cell receptor beta chain described here comes from a study of PD-L1 blockade in urothelial cancer. Study background: The study found a median of around 1,500 T cells in tumor samples.

This clone was recorded a few times. What it binds is unknown. Findings of the study overall: Sampling consisted of one FFPE tumor specimen per patient, not taken right before treatment.

Clones were read by immunoSEQ multiplex PCR, and TCRdb kept only the in-frame ones, dropping some. Found here are about 2,500 clones, over 35% of them singletons; the top ten hold about 18%. Trimming shortened V by 7 bases and J by 4 bases, and 15 bases separated the two germline ends. The CDR3 contains 14 residues. Germline CDR1 and CDR2: SGDLS and YYNGEE. The chain joins TRBV9 to TRBJ2-1; possible D gene TRBD1, 6 bases. This TCR derives from a man in his fifties or sixties with urothelial cancer. The sequencing here drew on tumor tissue, taken before atezolizumab (anti-PD-L1) treatment. As DNA, the CDR3 is TGTGCCAGCGCTAAGGGGGACACTTACAATGAGCAGTTCTTC. Protein sequence: CASAKGDTYNEQFF.